This T cell receptor beta chain was sequenced during a study of blood T cell repertoires in COVID-19. Looking at the study overall: Sample material is recorded as cDNA or gDNA derived from T cells, B-cell-depleted T cells, or PBMCs.

This clone has a handful of counts. Method: immunoSEQ multiplex PCR; TCRdb's copy keeps in-frame clones and lacks some. The repertoire has fewer than 40,000 clones, about nine tenths of them found once; the top ten carry roughly 6%. CDR3 size: 19 residues. The germline V gene has CDR1 SEHNR and CDR2 FQNEAQ (reference sequence). V lost 1 base and J lost 6; bases outside the gene matches: 13. This sequence joins TRBV7-9 and TRBJ2-1; TRBD2 matches 12 bases. The sequence was obtained from a human donor in a cohort sampled during active COVID-19. Sequenced sample: peripheral blood. CDR3 coding DNA: TGTGCCAGCAGCTTAGGAGGCGGTTTACTAGCGGGGGGCCCCAATGAGCAGTTCTTC. Its translation: CASSLGGGLLAGGPNEQFF.